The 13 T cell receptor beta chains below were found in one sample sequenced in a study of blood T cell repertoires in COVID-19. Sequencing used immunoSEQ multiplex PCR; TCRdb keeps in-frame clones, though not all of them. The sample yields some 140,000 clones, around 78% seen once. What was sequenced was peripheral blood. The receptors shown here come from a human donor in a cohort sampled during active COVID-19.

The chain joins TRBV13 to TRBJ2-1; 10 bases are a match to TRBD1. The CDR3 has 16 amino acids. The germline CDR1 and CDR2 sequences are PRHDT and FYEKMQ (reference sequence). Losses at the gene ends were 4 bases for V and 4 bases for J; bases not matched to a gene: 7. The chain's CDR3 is CASSSRGQGSYNEQFF. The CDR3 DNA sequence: TGTGCCAGCAGCTCCCGGGGACAGGGGTCTTACAATGAGCAGTTCTTC.

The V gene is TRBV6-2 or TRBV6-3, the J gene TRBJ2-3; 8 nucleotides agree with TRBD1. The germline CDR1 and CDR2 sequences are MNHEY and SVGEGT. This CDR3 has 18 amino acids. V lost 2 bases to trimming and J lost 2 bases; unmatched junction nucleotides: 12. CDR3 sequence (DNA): TGTGCCAGCAGTTACGAGACCGGACAGGGCACCTCCACAGATACGCAGTATTTT. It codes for CASSYETGQGTSTDTQYF.

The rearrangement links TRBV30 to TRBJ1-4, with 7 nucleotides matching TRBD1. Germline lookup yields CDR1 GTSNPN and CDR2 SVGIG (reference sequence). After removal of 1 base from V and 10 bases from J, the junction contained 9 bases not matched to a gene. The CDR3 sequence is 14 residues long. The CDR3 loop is CAWSATGTAPKLFF. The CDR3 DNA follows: TGTGCCTGGAGTGCTACCGGGACAGCCCCAAAACTGTTTTTT.

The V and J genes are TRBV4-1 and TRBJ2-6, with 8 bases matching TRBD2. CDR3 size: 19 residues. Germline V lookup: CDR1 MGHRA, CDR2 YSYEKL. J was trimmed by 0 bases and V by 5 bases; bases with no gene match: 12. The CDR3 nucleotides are TGCGCCAGCAGCAGGTCGGGGGGGAGCAACCCCTCTGGGGCCAACGTCCTGACTTTC. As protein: CASSRSGGSNPSGANVLTF.

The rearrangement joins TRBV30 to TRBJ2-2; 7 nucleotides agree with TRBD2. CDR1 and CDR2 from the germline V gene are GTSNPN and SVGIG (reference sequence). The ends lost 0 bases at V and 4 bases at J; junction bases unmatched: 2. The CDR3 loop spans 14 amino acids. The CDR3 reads CAWSVWGGTGELFF. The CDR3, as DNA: TGTGCCTGGAGTGTATGGGGGGGCACCGGGGAGCTGTTTTTT. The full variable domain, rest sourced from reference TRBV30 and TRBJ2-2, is SQTIHQWPATLVQPVGSPLSLECTVEGTSNPNLYWYRQAAGRGLQLLFYSVGIGQISSEVPQNLSASRPQDRQFILSSKKLLLSDSGFYLCAWSVWGGTGELFFGEGSRLTVL.

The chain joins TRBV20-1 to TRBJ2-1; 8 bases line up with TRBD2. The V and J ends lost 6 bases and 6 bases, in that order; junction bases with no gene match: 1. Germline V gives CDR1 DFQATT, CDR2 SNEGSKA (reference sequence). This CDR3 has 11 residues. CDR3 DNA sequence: TGCAGTGCCGGGGGGGCCAATGAGCAGTTCTTC. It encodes CSAGGANEQFF.

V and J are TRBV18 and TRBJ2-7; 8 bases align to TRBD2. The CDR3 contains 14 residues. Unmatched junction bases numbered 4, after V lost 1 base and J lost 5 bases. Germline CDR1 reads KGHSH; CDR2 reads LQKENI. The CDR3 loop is CASSPQRGGHEQYF. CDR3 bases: TGTGCCAGCTCACCACAACGGGGGGGCCACGAGCAGTACTTC. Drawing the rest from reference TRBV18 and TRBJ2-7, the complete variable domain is NAGVMQNPRHLVRRRGQEARLRCSPMKGHSHVYWYRQLPEEGLKFMVYLQKENIIDESGMPKERFSAEFPKEGPSILRIQQVVRGDSAAYFCASSPQRGGHEQYFGPGTRLTVT.

As DNA, the CDR3 is TGTGCCAGCAGTCCTCAGTGGGGAAACACCATATATTTT. This sequence encodes CASSPQWGNTIYF. This chain links TRBV6-5 with TRBJ1-3, with unresolved D. Germline V gene sequence: CDR1 MNHEY, CDR2 SVGAGI. This CDR3 has 13 residues. V shed 5 bases and J shed 4 bases, with 9 bases lying between them.

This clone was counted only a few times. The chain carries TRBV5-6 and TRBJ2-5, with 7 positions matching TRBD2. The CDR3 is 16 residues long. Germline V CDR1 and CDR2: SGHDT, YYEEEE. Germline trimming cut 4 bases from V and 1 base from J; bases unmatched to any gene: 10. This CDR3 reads CASSPGLGVGQETQYF. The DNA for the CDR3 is TGTGCCAGCAGCCCCGGACTAGGTGTGGGCCAAGAGACCCAGTACTTC.

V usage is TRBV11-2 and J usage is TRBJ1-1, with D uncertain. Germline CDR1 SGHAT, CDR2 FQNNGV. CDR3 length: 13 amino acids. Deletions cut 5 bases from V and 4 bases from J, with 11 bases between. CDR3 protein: CASSQEVSTEAFF. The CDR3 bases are TGTGCCAGCAGCCAAGAGGTCTCCACTGAAGCTTTCTTT.

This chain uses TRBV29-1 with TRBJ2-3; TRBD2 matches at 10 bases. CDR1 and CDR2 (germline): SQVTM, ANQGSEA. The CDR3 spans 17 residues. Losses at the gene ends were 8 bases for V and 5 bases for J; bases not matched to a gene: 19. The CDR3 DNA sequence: TGCAGCCCTGATCTTGAGTGGGCTAGCGGGGGTGTAGATACGCAGTATTTT. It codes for CSPDLEWASGGVDTQYF.

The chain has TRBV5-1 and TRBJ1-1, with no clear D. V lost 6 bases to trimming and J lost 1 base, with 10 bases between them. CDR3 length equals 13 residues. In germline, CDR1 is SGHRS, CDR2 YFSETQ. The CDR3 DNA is TGCGCCAGCAATCGGAGACCGAACACTGAAGCTTTCTTT. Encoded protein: CASNRRPNTEAFF.

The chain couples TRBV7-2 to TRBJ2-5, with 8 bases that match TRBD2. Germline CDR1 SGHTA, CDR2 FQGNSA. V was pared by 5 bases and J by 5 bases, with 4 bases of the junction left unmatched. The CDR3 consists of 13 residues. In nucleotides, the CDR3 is TGTGCCAGCAGCACCCGGGGGGGGGAGACCCAGTACTTC. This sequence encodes CASSTRGGETQYF.